Listed below are T cell receptor beta chains from one sample, sequenced in a study of CD4 T cells in relation to SARS-CoV-2 and coronaviruses. These TCRs' antigens remain unknown. Measured with immunoSEQ multiplex PCR; TCRdb has only the in-frame clones, and not every one. The sample lists about 37,000 clones, approximately 81% occurring once. Sequencing input: naive CD4+ T cells from PBMCs, cultured in vitro. These receptor sequences come from an adult with COVID-19. The CDR3 runs from the conserved cysteine through the conserved F or W.

v_call: TRBV4-1; cdr3_aa: CASSRLGWDRGRETQYF
v_call: TRBV7-2; cdr3_aa: CASSLGGTGGLEKLFF
v_call: TRBV19; cdr3_aa: CASRSRGLAEVSSTDTQYF
v_call: TRBV3-1/TRBV3-2; cdr3_aa: CASSQQGTDTQYF
v_call: TRBV27; cdr3_aa: CASRLAGVSGELFF
v_call: TRBV6-5; cdr3_aa: CASSLSGVGETQYF
v_call: TRBV28; cdr3_aa: CASSPPGALNTEAFF
v_call: TRBV6-2/TRBV6-3; cdr3_aa: CASSYHRGGSRYNEQFF
v_call: TRBV7-2; cdr3_aa: CASSLTSRELTGELFF
v_call: TRBV9; cdr3_aa: CASSVAGYISGNTIYF
v_call: TRBV5-1; cdr3_aa: CASSLAANTGYEKLFF
v_call: TRBV30; cdr3_aa: CAWSVPRTGPTGELFF
v_call: TRBV7-9; cdr3_aa: CASSLEGGIGTEAFF
v_call: TRBV19; cdr3_aa: CASSMGVGVKYQPQHF
v_call: TRBV5-4; cdr3_aa: CATEAPANTGELFF
v_call: TRBV9; cdr3_aa: CASSVAASETQYF
v_call: TRBV5-1; cdr3_aa: CASSLEDTQYF
v_call: TRBV6-6; cdr3_aa: CASTGEQAGEVNEQFF